This is a list of T cell receptor beta chains from one sample in a study of response to subunit inactivated influenza vaccine. TCRdb analysed the RT-PCR reads with MiXCR anew, one entry per CDR3 protein. The data contain 630,000 or so distinct CDR3 sequences, around 16% of them singletons. Sequenced here: PBMCs from blood, sampled about 13 days after vaccination. The receptors here all came from a man aged 50 to 59 who received an inactivated influenza vaccine. The CDR3 runs from the conserved cysteine through the conserved F or W. Each record gives: clone size, V gene, J gene, D gene, CDR3 DNA, CDR3 protein. A D gene is named only where the DNA matches it firmly. Size is omitted from some rows. Given values are once, few, many or a class for expanded clones.

many	TRBV10-3	TRBJ2-7	NA	TGTGCCATCAGTGAGTCGACTCGGTCAGCCTACGAGCAGTACTTC	CAISESTRSAYEQYF
NA	TRBV7-9	TRBJ1-1	NA	TGTGCCAGCAGCTCCGCCAGCCCCGAAGCTTTCTTT	CASSSASPEAFF
NA	TRBV6-1	TRBJ1-5	NA	TGTGCCAGCAGTGTCCACAGGGCTCAGGGAAATCAGCCCCAGCATTTT	CASSVHRAQGNQPQHF
few	TRBV7-2	TRBJ2-7	NA	TGTGCCAGCAGCCCGGTAGGAGCTCTCTACGAGCAGTACTTC	CASSPVGALYEQYF
NA	TRBV21-1	TRBJ2-1	NA	TGTGCCAGCAGCAAAGACCTAGCGGGGGGTTACAATGAGCAGTTCTTC	CASSKDLAGGYNEQFF
NA	TRBV20-1	TRBJ2-7	NA	TGCAGTGCAGTATTCGGGACAAGATCCTACGAGCAGTACTTC	CSAVFGTRSYEQYF
few	TRBV11-2	TRBJ2-1	NA	TGTGCCAGCAGCGCCGGGACGATCAATGAGCAGTTCTTC	CASSAGTINEQFF
NA	TRBV10-3	TRBJ1-1	NA	TGTGCCATCAAGGGTGACAGCCTGAACACTGAAGCTTTCTTT	CAIKGDSLNTEAFF
NA	TRBV12-3/TRBV12-4	TRBJ2-1	TRBD2	TGTGCCAGCAGCGGACTAGCGGGTACCTACAATGAGCAGTTCTTC	CASSGLAGTYNEQFF
NA	TRBV7-6	TRBJ2-1	NA	TGTGCCAGCAGCCCCAACCGGGTCAACAATGAGCAGTTCTTC	CASSPNRVNNEQFF
NA	TRBV28	TRBJ2-1	NA	TGTGCCAGCAGTTTGGAACTGATAAATGAGCAGTTCTTC	CASSLELINEQFF
NA	TRBV10-3	TRBJ2-7	TRBD2	TGTGCCATGGGCAGCGGGAGTGAGAGGTCCTACGAGCAGTACTTC	CAMGSGSERSYEQYF
few	TRBV4-3	TRBJ1-6	NA	TGCGCCAGCAGCCGGGACGCACAGGGTCGTAATTCACCCCTCCACTTT	CASSRDAQGRNSPLHF
few	TRBV29-1	TRBJ2-2	NA	TGCAGCGTTAGGGGGGTTTTAGCCGGGGAGCTGTTTTTT	CSVRGVLAGELFF
few	TRBV24-1	TRBJ2-2	NA	TGTGCCACCAGCAACTTGAACACCGGGGAGCTGTTTTTT	CATSNLNTGELFF
NA	TRBV20-1	TRBJ2-7	TRBD1	TGCAGTGCCAGACCGATACAGGGGGACCACGAGCAGTACTTC	CSARPIQGDHEQYF
few	TRBV7-8	TRBJ1-5	NA	TGTGCCAGCAGCCCAGGGACCGCTTATAGCAATCAGCCCCAGCATTTT	CASSPGTAYSNQPQHF
few	TRBV6-1	TRBJ1-5	NA	TGTGCCAGCAAGGAGACAGGACTTAGCAATCAGCCCCAGCATTTT	CASKETGLSNQPQHF